This T cell receptor beta chain was recorded in a study of blood T cell repertoires in COVID-19. Study-level information: COVID-19 samples from acute and convalescent phases originated in the United States, Italy and Spain. PBMCs, B-cell-depleted T cells, or T cells provided the cDNA or gDNA that made up the material.

With regard to this clone: One junction end disagrees with the germline gene, perhaps due to a read error.

The assay was immunoSEQ multiplex PCR, and TCRdb's table has in-frame clones only and misses some. The sample consists of about 69,000 clones, 84% of them appearing once. Specimen: peripheral blood. This receptor was identified in a man aged 50 to 59 with COVID-19, enrolled during active disease.

CDR3 sequence reads: CASSLDTARVSYGQYF. CDR3 nucleotides: TGCGCCAGCAGCTTGGACACAGCTCGAGTCAGCTACGGGCAGTACTTC. V gene TRBV5-1 combines with J gene TRBJ2-7; D unresolved. The CDR3 is 16 amino acids. In germline, CDR1 is SGHRS, CDR2 YFSETQ.